Presented here are 2 T cell receptor beta chains from one specimen sequenced in a study of metastatic and nonmetastatic thyroid tumors. None of the patients had undergone any treatment ahead of thyroid surgery. TCRdb used MiXCR to call clones anew from the PCR reads. This table has under 8,000 clones, roughly 29% appearing once. The sample taken for sequencing was adjacent normal tissue. These receptors were obtained from a female donor with papillary thyroid cancer or a benign thyroid nodule (not recorded which). Some clones in this sample may be carry-over from other donors' samples.

A few counts support this clone. The rearrangement links TRBV19 to TRBJ2-7, with 9 bases lining up with TRBD2. The CDR3 spans 14 residues. Per germline, CDR1 LNHDA and CDR2 SQIVND (reference sequence). V was pared by 5 bases and J by 4 bases, with 6 bases of the junction left unmatched. The CDR3 spells CASSEAGGIYEQYF. CDR3 bases: TGTGCCAGTAGTGAAGCGGGAGGTATATACGAGCAGTACTTC.

This clone is large (0.1 to 1%). The chain has TRBV6-1 and TRBJ2-7; D is tentatively TRBD1 or TRBD2 (5 bases each). With 4 bases removed from V and 5 bases from J, the gap between germline ends came to 15 bases. CDR3 length: 14 residues. From germline, CDR1 is MNHNS and CDR2 SASEGT. This chain's CDR3 is CASSAGQGGDEQYF. CDR3 nucleotide sequence: TGTGCCAGCAGTGCGGGGCAGGGTGGCGACGAGCAGTACTTC.